The 20 T cell receptor beta chains listed next were all sequenced from one sample in a study of T cells in Graves' hyperthyroidism and ophthalmopathy. RNA transcripts served as the template for amplifying TCR beta CDR3 regions. HTBI primers were employed in a first-round RT-PCR of the TCR CDR3. TCRdb passed the multiplex PCR reads through MiXCR, listing each CDR3 protein once. Of approximately 380,000 distinct CDR3 sequences listed, 15% to 20% are singletons. The sample consisted of blood. The receptors derive from a man aged 18 to 29 with Graves' ophthalmopathy.

With regard to this clonotype: Since a much larger clone is just one base distant, this may be a read error. The V call is TRBV2, the J call TRBJ2-3; D gene ambiguous. CDR3 size: 12 residues. Germline V gene sequence: CDR1 SNHLY, CDR2 FYNNEI. Deletions cut 6 bases from V and 2 bases from J, with 6 bases between. CDR3 in DNA: TGTGCCAGCAGGATAGACACAGATACGCAGTATTTT. Translation: CASRIDTDTQYF.

This chain uses TRBV13 with TRBJ2-2; 11 nucleotides line up with TRBD1. The J segment lost 5 bases and the V segment lost 3 bases, leaving 8 bases of the junction unmatched. Germline CDR1 and CDR2: PRHDT and FYEKMQ (reference sequence). The length of the CDR3 is 17 residues. The CDR3 sequence: CASSFRRDRGRTGELFF. CDR3 DNA sequence: TGTGCCAGCAGCTTCCGGCGGGACAGGGGGAGGACCGGGGAGCTGTTTTTT.

This clonotype was observed at least ten times. The CDR3 DNA reads TGCAGTGCTAGCCACTCGGCCGGAGGGAATGAGCAGTTCTTC. Translating gives CSASHSAGGNEQFF. The J gene is TRBJ2-1, the V gene TRBV20-1; a possible D gene is TRBD2 (6 bases). Germline CDR1 reads DFQATT; CDR2 reads SNEGSKA (reference sequence). Trimming took off 3 bases at V and 7 bases at J, with 16 bases between the two ends. The CDR3 is 14 residues long.

This clonotype was counted between two and nine times. V usage is TRBV12-3 or TRBV12-4 and J usage is TRBJ2-3, with D hard to call. The CDR3 spans 12 residues. The germline V and J ends were trimmed by 3 bases and 6 bases, with 7 bases remaining between them. This CDR3 reads CASSFLSDTQYF. CDR3 sequence (DNA): TGTGCCAGCAGTTTTTTATCTGATACGCAGTATTTT.

There are many counts of this clonotype. This rearrangement joins TRBV7-2 to TRBJ2-1; TRBD1 matches at 11 bases. This CDR3 has 15 amino acids. Losses at the gene ends were 5 bases for V and 5 bases for J; bases not matched to a gene: 5. CDR1 is SGHTA, CDR2 FQGNSA, per germline. This CDR3 is CASSLGQGANNEQFF. The DNA for the CDR3 is TGTGCCAGCAGCCTCGGACAGGGGGCCAACAATGAGCAGTTCTTC.

This clonotype was counted many times. The gene calls are TRBV6-1 and TRBJ2-3; tentatively, D is TRBD1 (5 bases). From germline, CDR1 is MNHNS and CDR2 SASEGT. The CDR3 length is 17 residues. Deletions cut 9 bases from V and 1 base from J, with 23 bases between. As DNA, the CDR3 is TGTGCCAGTTACCCACCGAACAGGACCGCCGGCACAGATACGCAGTATTTT. Protein sequence: CASYPPNRTAGTDTQYF.

This clonotype was seen only a few times. The V call is TRBV4-1, the J call TRBJ1-1, with D possibly matching TRBD1 (6 bases). Germline V gene lookup returns CDR1 MGHRA and CDR2 YSYEKL. The CDR3 contains 15 residues. V was shortened by 3 bases and J by 0 bases, with 11 bases between the two germline ends. For the CDR3, the DNA is TGCGCCAGCAGCCAGATCCACAGGGTGAACACTGAAGCTTTCTTT. Its translation: CASSQIHRVNTEAFF.

Ten or more counts support this clonotype. The chain has TRBV20-1 and TRBJ2-4, with 7 bases identical to TRBD1. The CDR3 spans 12 residues. Germline lookup yields CDR1 DFQATT and CDR2 SNEGSKA (reference sequence). Trimming cost V 7 bases and J 6 bases; bases outside gene matches: 6. The CDR3 here is CSETGDGNIQYF. The CDR3 nucleotides read TGCAGTGAAACAGGGGATGGAAACATTCAGTACTTC.

This clonotype has more than one count but fewer than ten. Possible read error: a much larger clone is one base away. The gene calls are TRBV2 and TRBJ2-7; 8 bases map to TRBD2. The CDR3 has 15 amino acids. CDR1 and CDR2 (germline): SNHLY, FYNNEI. The CDR3 DNA reads as TGTGTCAGCAGTGAATACGGGGGGGGCACCTACGAGCAGTACTTC. This translates into CVSSEYGGGTYEQYF.

Ten or more counts support this clonotype. The rearrangement links TRBV7-2 to TRBJ2-3, with 12 positions matching TRBD2. The CDR3 has 17 residues. V shed 2 bases and J 4 bases; nucleotides not matched to a gene: 7. CDR1 SGHTA and CDR2 FQGNSA come from the germline V gene. In DNA form, the CDR3 reads TGTGCCAGCAGCTTAATTTTGCTAGCGGGGGGGGCAGATACGCAGTATTTT. Protein: CASSLILLAGGADTQYF.

The sample holds many counts of this clonotype. V is TRBV24-1 and J is TRBJ2-7, with D perhaps matching TRBD2 (6 bases). Germline CDR1 KGHDR, CDR2 SFDVKD. V lost 4 bases and J 0 bases, leaving 15 bases between the germline ends. This CDR3 has 16 residues. CDR3 DNA: TGTGCCACCAGTGAAAACGGAGGGTCCCACTCCTACGAGCAGTACTTC. This codes for CATSENGGSHSYEQYF.

This clonotype was counted only a few times. The V call is TRBV27, the J call TRBJ1-6; D uncertain. Looked up from germline, CDR1 is MNHEY and CDR2 is SMNVEV (reference sequence). The CDR3 covers 12 residues. V gave up 4 bases and J gave up 7 bases, with 5 bases separating them. The CDR3 loop is CASSSPNSPLHF. The CDR3 DNA is TGTGCCAGCAGTTCCCCGAATTCACCCCTCCACTTT.

This chain links TRBV12-3 or TRBV12-4 with TRBJ2-3, with 9 nucleotides matching TRBD2. The trim removed 5 bases at V and 2 bases at J, leaving 17 bases unmatched. This CDR3 contains 19 residues. CDR3 coding DNA: TGTGCCAGCAGTGCTTATTTTTTCGGGGCTAGCGGGATCACAGATACGCAGTATTTT. Protein product: CASSAYFFGASGITDTQYF.

This clonotype was counted ten times or more. The chain is built from TRBV12-3 or TRBV12-4 and TRBJ2-7, with D possibly being TRBD2 (5 bases). The CDR3 is made up of 14 amino acids. V was shortened by 3 bases and J by 3 bases, with 12 bases between the two germline ends. As DNA, the CDR3 is TGTGCCAGCAGTTTTAGGCCCGGGGACTACGAGCAGTACTTC. Translating it yields CASSFRPGDYEQYF.

This clonotype was picked up many times. This rearrangement joins TRBV3-1 to TRBJ1-2, with TRBD1 identical over 9 bases. Germline CDR1 LGHDT, CDR2 YNNKEL (reference sequence). J was trimmed by 6 bases and V by 5 bases; bases with no gene match: 7. The CDR3 has 14 residues. For the CDR3, the DNA is TGTGCCAGCAGCAAGGGACAGGGAGGACATGGCTACACCTTC. Translated: CASSKGQGGHGYTF.

The V gene is TRBV6-2 or TRBV6-3, the J gene TRBJ1-5, with D possibly being TRBD1 (5 bases). The CDR3 has 14 amino acids. Germline V gene lookup returns CDR1 MNHEY and CDR2 SVGEGT. V gave up 2 bases and J gave up 4 bases, with 9 bases separating them. The CDR3 here is CASSYPGQNQPQHF. CDR3 bases: TGTGCCAGCAGTTACCCGGGGCAAAATCAGCCCCAGCATTTT.

V gene TRBV4-1 combines with J gene TRBJ2-2; 10 positions match TRBD2. V lost 3 bases to trimming and J lost 5 bases; unmatched junction nucleotides: 3. This CDR3 spans 15 amino acids. Germline V gene lookup returns CDR1 MGHRA and CDR2 YSYEKL. The DNA for the CDR3 is TGCGCCAGCAGCCACGGGACTAGCGTAACCGGGGAGCTGTTTTTT. It yields the protein CASSHGTSVTGELFF.

Ten or more counts support this clonotype. In nucleotides, the CDR3 is TGTGCCAGCAGTTTCCAGGGGCGGGGGGCCTACGAGCAGTACTTC. This encodes CASSFQGRGAYEQYF. This sequence joins TRBV27 and TRBJ2-7; TRBD2 agrees at 8 bases. V shed 3 bases, J shed 2 bases, and the junction held 6 bases outside the gene matches. The CDR3 runs 15 residues. The germline CDR1 and CDR2 sequences are MNHEY and SMNVEV (reference sequence).

This clonotype was picked up many times. The rearrangement uses TRBV10-3 and TRBJ2-3, with D perhaps assigned TRBD1 or TRBD2 (5 bases each). CDR1 and CDR2 from the germline V gene are ENHRY and SYGVKD. The ends were cut back, 3 bases at V and 4 bases at J, with 20 bases in the middle. This CDR3 comprises 17 residues. CDR3 coding DNA: TGTGCCATCAGTGATCCCGGGGACCTCTCGGAGGCAGATACGCAGTATTTT. Translation: CAISDPGDLSEADTQYF.

A word on this clonotype: A much larger clone differs from this one at a single base, so this may be a read error. This chain joins TRBV7-9 and TRBJ2-7; D may be TRBD1 or TRBD2 (5 bases each). The CDR3 contains 12 residues. Germline V gene lookup returns CDR1 SEHNR and CDR2 FQNEAQ (reference sequence). V was pared by 5 bases and J by 7 bases, with 12 bases between. CDR3 sequence (DNA): TGTGCCAGCAGCCCCGGGACGACGGAGCAGTACTTC. This gives the protein CASSPGTTEQYF. The entire variable domain, with the rest obtained from reference TRBV7-9 and TRBJ2-7, is as follows: DTGVSQNPRHKITKRGQNVTFRCDPISEHNRLYWYRQTLGQGPEFLTYFQNEAQLEKSRLLSDRFSAERPKGSFSTLEIQRTEQGDSAMYLCASSPGTTEQYFGPGTRLTVT.